The T cell receptor (beta chain) described here comes from a study of Tregs in tolerant kidney transplant recipients. The nonmyeloablative bone marrow transplants came from related graft donors, with transient mixed chimerism. Remarks on this clone: Its target is unknown.

General study points: In tolerant patients, donor-specific Tregs outgrew total Tregs, suggesting antigen-driven expansion.

Germline V gene lookup returns CDR1 SEHNR and CDR2 FQNEAQ (reference sequence). This CDR3 region has 15 residues. With 5 bases removed from V and 5 bases from J, the gap between germline ends came to 18 bases. Method: immunoSEQ multiplex PCR; TCRdb's copy keeps in-frame clones and lacks some. In the table there are tens of thousands of clones, roughly 80% of which are singletons. V and J are TRBV7-9 and TRBJ1-1; D is perhaps TRBD1 (5 bases). Sequencing was performed on CD8+ T cells from blood (PBMCs), taken 6 months after the transplant. The sequence was obtained from a human patient who received a combined kidney and bone marrow transplant. Some T cells here may be from the graft donor. The CDR3 nucleotides read TGTGCCAGCAGCCTAATTATTAGGGGCAGAACTGAAGCTTTCTTT. Its protein product is CASSLIIRGRTEAFF.